These 5 T cell receptor beta chains came from one sample sequenced in a study of blood T cell repertoires in COVID-19. Assay: immunoSEQ multiplex PCR; the TCRdb copy retains only in-frame clones and omits some. Of 200,000 to 250,000 clones detected, around nine tenths appear once; the ten largest clones hold roughly 1.4%. The sample comprised peripheral blood. The source of these receptors is an elderly man with acute or convalescent COVID-19.

Written as DNA, the CDR3 is TGTGCTAGTGGCCGGGACAGGGTCGGGCAGCCCCAGCATTTT. It translates to CASGRDRVGQPQHF. The genes are TRBV12-5 and TRBJ1-5; 9 positions match TRBD1. The length of the CDR3 is 14 residues. With V trimmed by 6 bases and J by 7 bases, 7 bases remained unmatched. Germline V CDR1 and CDR2: LGHNT, FRNRAP.

The rearrangement links TRBV9 to TRBJ1-1, with a weak D call TRBD1 (5 bases). The CDR3 sequence is 15 residues long. The germline gives CDR1 SGDLS, CDR2 YYNGEE. V lost 3 bases and J 3 bases, leaving 15 bases between the germline ends. The CDR3 nucleotides read TGTGCCAGCAGCGGAACGATCCTAGGGGACACTGAAGCTTTCTTT. It codes for CASSGTILGDTEAFF.

The V gene is TRBV19, the J gene TRBJ2-3, with 13 bases identical to TRBD2. Germline CDR1 reads LNHDA; CDR2 reads SQIVND (reference sequence). The V gene end was trimmed by 5 bases and the J gene end by 1 base; junction bases not matched to a gene: 3. This CDR3 contains 16 residues. CDR3 nucleotides: TGTGCCAGTAGTGAGGGGACTAGCGGGGGCACAGATACGCAGTATTTT. The encoded protein is CASSEGTSGGTDTQYF.

The chain joins TRBV4-2 to TRBJ1-2, with TRBD1 identical over 10 bases. From germline, CDR1 is LGHNA and CDR2 YNFKEQ. Trimming took 0 bases from V and 5 from J; bases not matched to a gene: 9. This CDR3 spans 17 amino acids. CDR3 protein: CASSQERGQGMGYGYTF. The CDR3 DNA reads as TGTGCCAGCAGCCAAGAGAGGGGACAGGGGATGGGGTATGGCTACACCTTC.

V usage is TRBV6-5 and J usage is TRBJ2-2; 10 nucleotides align to TRBD1. Germline values: CDR1 MNHEY, CDR2 SVGAGI. The ends lost 0 bases at V and 5 bases at J; junction bases unmatched: 0. This CDR3 has 15 amino acids. For the CDR3, the DNA is TGTGCCAGCAGTTACTCGGGACAGGGGACCGGGGAGCTGTTTTTT. Protein sequence: CASSYSGQGTGELFF.